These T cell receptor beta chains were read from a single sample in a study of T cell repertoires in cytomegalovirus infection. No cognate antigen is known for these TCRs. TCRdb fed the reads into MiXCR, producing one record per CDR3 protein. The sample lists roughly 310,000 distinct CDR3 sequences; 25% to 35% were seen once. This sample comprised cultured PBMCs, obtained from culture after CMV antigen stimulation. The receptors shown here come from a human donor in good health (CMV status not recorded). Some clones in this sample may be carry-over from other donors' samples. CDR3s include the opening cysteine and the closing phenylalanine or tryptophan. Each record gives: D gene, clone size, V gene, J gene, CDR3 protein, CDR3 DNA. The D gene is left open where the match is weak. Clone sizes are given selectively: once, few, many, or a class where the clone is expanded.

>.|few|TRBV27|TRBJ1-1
CASSFFRNTEAFF
TGTGCCAGCAGTTTTTTCAGGAACACTGAAGCTTTCTTT
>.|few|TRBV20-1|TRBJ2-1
CSARDFLGGSYNEQFF
TGCAGTGCTAGAGATTTTCTCGGGGGCTCATACAATGAGCAGTTCTTC
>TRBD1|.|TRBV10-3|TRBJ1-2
CAISDPRQGSYTF
TGTGCCATCAGTGACCCCCGACAGGGAAGCTACACCTTC
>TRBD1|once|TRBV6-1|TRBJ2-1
CASSLTRDRGYNEQFF
TGTGCCAGCAGTCTCACCAGGGACAGGGGTTACAATGAGCAGTTCTTC
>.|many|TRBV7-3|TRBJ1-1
CASSTTGDTEAFF
TGTGCCAGCAGTACCACGGGGGACACTGAAGCTTTCTTT
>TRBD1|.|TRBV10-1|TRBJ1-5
CARTGDTQPQHF
TGCGCCAGAACAGGGGATACTCAGCCCCAGCATTTT
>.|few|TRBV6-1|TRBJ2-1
CASGGRMAYNEQFF
TGTGCCAGCGGGGGGAGGATGGCCTACAATGAGCAGTTCTTC
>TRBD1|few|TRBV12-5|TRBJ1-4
CASGPAQAGGFEKLFF
TGTGCTAGTGGTCCCGCACAGGCAGGGGGCTTTGAAAAACTGTTTTTT
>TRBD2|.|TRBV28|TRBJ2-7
CASSLITSGRYEQYF
TGTGCCAGCAGTTTAATCACTAGCGGGAGGTACGAGCAGTACTTC
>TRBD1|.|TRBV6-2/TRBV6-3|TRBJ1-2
CASSSRTAQGRDYGYTF
TGTGCCAGCAGTTCCAGGACTGCACAGGGGCGTGACTATGGCTACACCTTC
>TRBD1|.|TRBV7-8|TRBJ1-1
CASGRQGKITEAFF
TGTGCCAGCGGACGACAGGGGAAAATTACTGAAGCTTTCTTT
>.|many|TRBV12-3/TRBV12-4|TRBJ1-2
CASSGSHYGYTF
TGTGCCAGCAGTGGGTCTCACTATGGCTACACCTTC
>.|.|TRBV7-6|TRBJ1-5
CASSLVDHPQHF
TGTGCCAGCAGCTTAGTTGACCATCCCCAGCATTTT
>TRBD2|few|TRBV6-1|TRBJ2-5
CASSRTRGGARTQYF
TGTGCCAGCAGCCGCACCCGCGGGGGGGCCAGGACCCAGTACTTC
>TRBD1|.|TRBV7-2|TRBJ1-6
CASSFSTGGSSPLHF
TGTGCCAGCAGCTTTAGTACAGGGGGAAGTTCACCCCTCCACTTT
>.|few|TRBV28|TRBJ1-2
CASNDRDRDNYGYTF
TGTGCCAGCAATGACCGGGACCGGGATAACTATGGCTACACCTTC
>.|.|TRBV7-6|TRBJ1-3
CASSSQGFGTGNTIYF
TGTGCCAGCAGCTCCCAGGGATTCGGAACTGGAAACACCATATATTTT
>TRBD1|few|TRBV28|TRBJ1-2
CASSSIQGARGYTF
TGTGCCAGCAGTTCGATACAGGGGGCGCGGGGCTACACCTTC
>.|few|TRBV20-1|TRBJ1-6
CSARHRSSPLHF
TGCAGTGCTAGACACAGAAGTTCACCCCTCCACTTT
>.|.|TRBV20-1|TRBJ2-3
CSATTDTQYF
TGCAGTGCGACCACAGATACGCAGTATTTT
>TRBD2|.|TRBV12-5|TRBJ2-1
CASGLLGTRGVNEQFF
TGTGCTAGTGGCCTCCTTGGGACTAGGGGGGTAAATGAGCAGTTCTTC
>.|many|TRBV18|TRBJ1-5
CASSRGNSNQPQHF
TGTGCCAGCTCACGAGGAAATAGCAATCAGCCCCAGCATTTT
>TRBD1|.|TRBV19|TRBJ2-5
CASSPPGTGAETQYF
TGTGCCAGTAGTCCGCCGGGGACAGGTGCGGAGACCCAGTACTTC
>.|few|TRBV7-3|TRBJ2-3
CASSLTPNPSTDTQYF
TGTGCCAGCAGCTTAACGCCGAACCCTAGCACAGATACGCAGTATTTT
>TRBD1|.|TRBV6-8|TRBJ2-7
CASSRGQKSSYEQYF
TGTGCCAGCAGCCGGGGACAGAAGAGCTCCTACGAGCAGTACTTC
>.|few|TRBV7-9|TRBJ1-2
CASSLVVFGYTF
TGTGCCAGCAGCTTAGTGGTTTTTGGCTACACCTTC
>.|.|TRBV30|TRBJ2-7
CAWSVLRGYEQYF
TGTGCCTGGAGTGTCCTCAGGGGCTACGAGCAGTACTTC
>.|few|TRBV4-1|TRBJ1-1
CASSQERAMNTEAFF
TGCGCCAGCAGCCAAGAAAGGGCTATGAACACTGAAGCTTTCTTT
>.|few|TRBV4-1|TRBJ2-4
CASSQVGAGAGKNIQYF
TGCGCCAGCAGCCAAGTAGGGGCGGGGGCGGGCAAAAACATTCAGTACTTC
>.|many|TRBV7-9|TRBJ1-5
CASSWDQYQPQHF
TGTGCCAGCAGCTGGGACCAATATCAGCCCCAGCATTTT
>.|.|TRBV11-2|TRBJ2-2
CASSLVRYTGELFF
TGTGCCAGCAGCTTAGTGAGGTACACCGGGGAGCTGTTTTTT
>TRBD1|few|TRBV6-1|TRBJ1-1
CATAPGTGASTNTEAFF
TGTGCCACCGCCCCCGGGACAGGGGCCTCTACGAACACTGAAGCTTTCTTT
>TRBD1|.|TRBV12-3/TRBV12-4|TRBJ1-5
CASSRVGQGTQPQHF
TGTGCCAGCAGTCGCGTAGGACAGGGCACCCAGCCCCAGCATTTT
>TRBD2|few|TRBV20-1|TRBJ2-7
CSARDAGLESRSYEQYF
TGCAGTGCTAGAGATGCCGGACTAGAGTCACGGTCCTACGAGCAGTACTTC
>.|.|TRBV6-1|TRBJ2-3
CASRRLTDTQYF
TGTGCCAGCAGACGGCTCACAGATACGCAGTATTTT
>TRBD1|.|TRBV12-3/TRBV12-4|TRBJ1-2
CATSGQGNDGYTF
TGTGCCACCTCGGGACAGGGGAACGATGGCTACACCTTC
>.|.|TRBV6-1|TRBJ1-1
CATVGRQAFF
TGTGCCACAGTGGGACGGCAAGCTTTCTTT
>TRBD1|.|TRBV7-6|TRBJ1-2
CASSQQGANYGYTF
TGTGCCAGCAGCCAACAGGGGGCGAACTATGGCTACACCTTC
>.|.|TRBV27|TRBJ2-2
CASSLAFFSANTGELFF
TGTGCCAGCAGTCTCGCTTTCTTCTCTGCGAACACCGGGGAGCTGTTTTTT
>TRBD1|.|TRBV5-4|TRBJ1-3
CASSPEAGQVVPSGNTIYF
TGTGCCAGCAGCCCGGAGGCCGGACAGGTTGTCCCCTCTGGAAACACCATATATTTT
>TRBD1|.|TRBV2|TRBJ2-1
CASSGQGALNEQFF
TGTGCCAGCAGTGGACAGGGAGCCCTGAATGAGCAGTTCTTC
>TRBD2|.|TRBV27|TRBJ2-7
CASSQTSGYEQYF
TGTGCCAGCAGCCAGACTAGCGGCTACGAGCAGTACTTC
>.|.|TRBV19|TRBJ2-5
CASTIGWGETQYF
TGTGCCAGTACCATCGGCTGGGGAGAGACCCAGTACTTC
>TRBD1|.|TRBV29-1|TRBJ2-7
CSVGGTGDEQYF
TGCAGCGTTGGAGGGACAGGGGACGAGCAGTACTTC
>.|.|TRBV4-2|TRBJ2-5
CASSQAKGGVPQETQYF
TGTGCCAGCAGCCAAGCTAAGGGGGGAGTCCCCCAAGAGACCCAGTACTTC
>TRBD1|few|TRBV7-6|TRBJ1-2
CASSSRTGATGYTF
TGTGCCAGCAGCTCCCGGACAGGGGCCACTGGCTACACCTTC